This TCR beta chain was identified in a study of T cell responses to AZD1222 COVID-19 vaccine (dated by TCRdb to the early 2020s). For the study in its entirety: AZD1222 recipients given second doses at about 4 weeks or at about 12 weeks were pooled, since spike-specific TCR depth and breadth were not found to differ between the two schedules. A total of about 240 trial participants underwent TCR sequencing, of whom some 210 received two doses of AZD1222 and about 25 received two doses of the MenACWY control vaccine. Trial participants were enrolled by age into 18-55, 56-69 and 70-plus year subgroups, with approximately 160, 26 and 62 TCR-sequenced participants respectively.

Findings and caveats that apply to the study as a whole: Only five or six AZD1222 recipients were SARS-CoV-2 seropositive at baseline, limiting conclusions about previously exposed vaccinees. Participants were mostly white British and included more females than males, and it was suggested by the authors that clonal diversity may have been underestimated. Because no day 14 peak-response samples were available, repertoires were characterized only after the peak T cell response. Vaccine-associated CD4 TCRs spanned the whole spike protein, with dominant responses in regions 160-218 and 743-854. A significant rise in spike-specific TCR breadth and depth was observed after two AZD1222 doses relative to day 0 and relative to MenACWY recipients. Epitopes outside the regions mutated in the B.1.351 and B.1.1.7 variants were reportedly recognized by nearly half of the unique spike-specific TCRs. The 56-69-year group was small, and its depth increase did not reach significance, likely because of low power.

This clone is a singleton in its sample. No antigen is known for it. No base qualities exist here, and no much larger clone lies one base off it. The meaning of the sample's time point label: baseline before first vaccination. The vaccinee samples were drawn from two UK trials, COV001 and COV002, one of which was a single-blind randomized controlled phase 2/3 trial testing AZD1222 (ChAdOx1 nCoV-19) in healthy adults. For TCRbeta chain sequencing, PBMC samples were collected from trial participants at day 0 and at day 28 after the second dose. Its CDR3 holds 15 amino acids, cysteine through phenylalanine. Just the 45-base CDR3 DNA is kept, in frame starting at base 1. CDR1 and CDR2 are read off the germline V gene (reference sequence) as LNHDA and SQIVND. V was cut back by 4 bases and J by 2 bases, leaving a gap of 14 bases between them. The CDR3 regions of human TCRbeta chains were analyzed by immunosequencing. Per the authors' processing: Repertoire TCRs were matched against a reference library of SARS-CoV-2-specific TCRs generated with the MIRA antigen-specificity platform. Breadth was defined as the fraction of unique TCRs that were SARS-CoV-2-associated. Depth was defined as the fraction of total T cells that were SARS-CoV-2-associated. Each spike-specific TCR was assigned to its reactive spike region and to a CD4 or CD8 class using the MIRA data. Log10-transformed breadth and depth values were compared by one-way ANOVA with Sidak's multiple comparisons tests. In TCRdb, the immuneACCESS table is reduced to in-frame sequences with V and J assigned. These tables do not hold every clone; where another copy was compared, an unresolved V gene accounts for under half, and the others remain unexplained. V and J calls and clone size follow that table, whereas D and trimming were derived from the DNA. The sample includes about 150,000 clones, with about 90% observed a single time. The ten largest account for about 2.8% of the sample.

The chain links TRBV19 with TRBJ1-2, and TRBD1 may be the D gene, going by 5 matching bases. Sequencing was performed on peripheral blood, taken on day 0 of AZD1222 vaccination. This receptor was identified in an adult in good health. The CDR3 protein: CASSTPGRENYGYTF. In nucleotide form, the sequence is TGTGCCAGTAGTACCCCGGGACGCGAAAACTATGGCTACACCTTC. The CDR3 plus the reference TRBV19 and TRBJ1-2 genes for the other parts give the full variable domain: DGGITQSPKYLFRKEGQNVTLSCEQNLNHDAMYWYRQDPGQGLRLIYYSQIVNDFQKGDIAEGYSVSREKKESFPLTVTSAQKNPTAFYLCASSTPGRENYGYTFGSGTRLTVV.